The present T cell receptor (beta chain) was sequenced within a study of OX40 agonist ivuxolimab in advanced cancers. Study-wide results and limits: Also showing low normalized T-cell clonal expansion were some of the nonresponders. The study observed clonal expansion of CD4+ and CD8+ blood T cells by week 6 at 0.1 to 3.0 mg/kg.

V was pared by 4 bases and J by 3 bases, with 16 bases between. The germline V gene has CDR1 SGHDT and CDR2 YYEEEE. This CDR3 spans 15 amino acids. Here immunoSEQ multiplex PCR was the method, and the copy in TCRdb shows in-frame clones only, minus some. The table has 69,000 or so clones, 85% seen once. In the case of this clone: What it binds is unknown.

The receptor was derived from an adult with an advanced solid tumor such as melanoma, head and neck, liver or kidney cancer. V usage is TRBV5-6 and J usage is TRBJ2-5; no reliable D call. The material sequenced was CD4+ or CD8+ T cells sorted from blood, taken in a trial of the OX40 agonist ivuxolimab. Here the CDR3 DNA reads TGTGCCAGCAGCCTACGGACCCCCAGTGAAGAGACCCAGTACTTC. Encoded protein: CASSLRTPSEETQYF.